The rows below give T cell receptor beta chains drawn from one sample of a study of STAT3 mutations in large granular lymphocyte leukemia. Assay used: immunoSEQ multiplex PCR; TCRdb lists only in-frame clones, some missing. This table holds thousands of clones, around 69% found once. The sample comprised peripheral blood mononuclear cells. Every receptor here comes from a man in his fifties or sixties with T-cell large granular lymphocyte leukemia. Some clones in this sample may be carry-over from other donors' samples. The CDR3 runs from the conserved cysteine through the conserved F or W. Clone size appears in some rows only: once, few, many, or a class for an expanded clone.

TRBV15,TRBJ1-5,NA,CATSPRRQTSNQPQHF
TRBV28,TRBJ1-2,NA,CASSPPPVAGGYTF
TRBV18,TRBJ1-2,NA,CASSQGGYGYTF
TRBV18,TRBJ2-7,NA,CASSPSGGEQYF
TRBV7-9,TRBJ1-4,few,CASSPDRGDEKLFF
TRBV18,TRBJ1-4,NA,CASSPDIKEKLFF
TRBV7-6,TRBJ2-2,few,CAIKVARETGELFF
TRBV6-5,TRBJ2-2,large,CASSYLRQGAGELFF
TRBV30,TRBJ1-3,NA,CACGTGGNTIYF
TRBV18,TRBJ1-5,NA,CASSPVVNNQPQHF
TRBV14,TRBJ1-1,NA,CASSQGWNTEAFF
TRBV9,TRBJ1-1,few,CASSLEDTEAFF
TRBV30,TRBJ1-6,NA,CAWSVPGASSPLHF
TRBV5-4,TRBJ2-3,NA,CASSDRVLSGTDTQYF
TRBV5-4,TRBJ2-3,once,CASSLSNHGTDTQYF
TRBV7-9,TRBJ1-1,NA,CASSLELTEAFF
TRBV5-4,TRBJ1-1,NA,CASSLRGARAFF